This T cell receptor beta chain was identified in a study of control samples from healthy donors and cancer patients. Only in-frame clones appear in the TCRdb table, and some are missing; sequencing was by immunoSEQ multiplex PCR. The sample includes 160,000 or so clones, 90% to 95% seen only once; the top ten take 0.68%. In germline, CDR1 is SGHTA, CDR2 FQGNSA. The CDR3 covers 15 residues. V shed 3 bases, J shed 1 base, and the junction held 5 bases outside the gene matches. The clonotype was recovered from a woman aged 25 to 39 in good health. J is TRBJ2-7 and V is TRBV7-2; 8 nucleotides match TRBD2. Input material: blood. CDR3 region: CASSFQSGSSYEQYF. DNA of the CDR3: TGTGCCAGCAGCTTTCAGAGCGGGAGTTCCTACGAGCAGTACTTC. The whole variable domain, remainder taken from reference TRBV7-2 and TRBJ2-7, is GAGVSQSPSNKVTEKGKDVELRCDPISGHTALYWYRQSLGQGLEFLIYFQGNSAPDKSGLPSDRFSAERTGGSVSTLTIQRTQQEDSAVYLCASSFQSGSSYEQYFGPGTRLTVT.